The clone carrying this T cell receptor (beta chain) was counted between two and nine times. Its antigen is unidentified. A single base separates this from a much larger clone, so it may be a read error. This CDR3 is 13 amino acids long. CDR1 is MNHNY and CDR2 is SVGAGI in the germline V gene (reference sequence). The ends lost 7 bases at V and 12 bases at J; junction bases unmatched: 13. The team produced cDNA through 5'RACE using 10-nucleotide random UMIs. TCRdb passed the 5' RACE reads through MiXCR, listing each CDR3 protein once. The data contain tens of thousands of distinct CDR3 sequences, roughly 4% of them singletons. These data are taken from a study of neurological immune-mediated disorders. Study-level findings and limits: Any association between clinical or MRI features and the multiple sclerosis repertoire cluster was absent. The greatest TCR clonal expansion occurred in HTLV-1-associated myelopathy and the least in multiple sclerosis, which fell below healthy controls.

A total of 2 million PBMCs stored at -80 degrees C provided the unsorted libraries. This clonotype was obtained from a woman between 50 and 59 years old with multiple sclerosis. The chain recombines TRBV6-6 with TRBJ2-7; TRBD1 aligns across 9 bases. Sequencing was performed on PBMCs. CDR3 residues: CASIPGQGGMPYF. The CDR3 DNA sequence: TGTGCCAGCATACCGGGACAGGGAGGTATGCCGTACTTC.